This TCR beta chain stems from a study of shared clonotypes between healthy human individuals (dated by TCRdb to 2018 to 2021). About the investigation overall: A few men and a couple of women, aged 18 to 49 years, made up the cohort. For each donor, three plates each were used for CD4 naive and CD4 memory, two plates were used for CD8 naive, and one plate was used for CD8 memory. Blood TCR repertoires of roughly five healthy adults were deeply sequenced to estimate repertoire size and the extent of clonotype sharing between individuals. Libraries were prepared and TCR repertoires were sequenced by different laboratories using diverse techniques, in order to increase sequencing depth and limit assay-specific biases. Per donor, leukapheresis produced somewhere between about 0.94 and 9.5 billion PBMCs. Here is what the overall study found, with its caveats: Rarefaction of sorted-subset datasets indicated incomplete sequencing despite the large sequencing depth. When a few donors were compared, the shared fraction of clonotypes was roughly 5% for naive CD4, less than 4% for naive CD8, about 2.4% for memory CD4, and 0.35% to 0.4% for memory CD8. Clonotypes shared by all four sorted-subset donors showed higher generation probabilities than non-shared clonotypes. Pairwise subsampling indicated that sequencing depth was expected to affect the degree of clonotype sharing among donors. Naive subsets generally had larger estimated clonotype richness than memory subsets did. The small number of donors limited the genetic and exposure-history diversity represented. Only blood was sampled, and tissue TCR repertoires likely differ from those in blood.

Using the deep immunoSEQ assay, TCR CDR3 regions were amplified from genomic DNA by multiplex PCR. Extracted genomic DNA from each cell subset was spread evenly across all wells of several immunoSEQ 96-well plates, with each plate serving as a replicate. For sorted subsets, about 200 ng genomic DNA, equal to tens of thousands of T cell genomes, was loaded into each replicate PCR. Purified libraries were quantified with a Qubit 3.0 fluorometer, sized on a Bioanalyzer 2100, and re-quantified with the KAPA Library Quantification kit. Each immunoSEQ 96-well plate was sequenced on its own single-read 150-cycle Illumina NextSeq 550 flow cell. In the source study's methods: Because the immunoSEQ output held only junctional sequences and lacked quality scores, the filtering could not match the filtering applied to full-length reads. Sequences were annotated with PyIR, a Python wrapper for IgBLAST v1.9, using IMGT germline references to assign V/J genes and CDR3. Reads were filtered out if the reads had weak V/J assignments (E-value above 1e-6), no CDR3, stop codons, out-of-frame junctions, or ambiguous translated residues. V3J clonotypes were defined as sequences sharing the same inferred V gene, J gene, and CDR3 amino acid sequence. The percentage overlap between two repertoires was calculated by dividing the number of shared unique clonotypes by the size of the smaller repertoire. Repertoire richness was assessed with RTK rarefaction, the Chao1 estimator, and Recon v2.1 estimates of unobserved clonotypes. For all TCRbeta clonotypes obtained by the gDNA method from four donors, generation probabilities were computed with OLGA. The table was pulled from immuneACCESS by TCRdb, which kept in-frame rearrangements only. Such tables lose some clones; where checked, under half of the loss comes from unresolved V genes, and the rest has no known cause. V and J calls and clone size are those listed in that table; D and trimming were worked out from the DNA. This sample holds 740,000 or so clones; roughly 73% were observed only once. The ten largest clones represent roughly 1.9% of the sample.

Remarks on this clone: The specificity of this receptor is unknown. No base quality values were provided; no much bigger clone lies one nucleotide off.

The donors were healthy, HIV-negative adults with no recently reported acute infections or vaccinations. Only Caucasian adults living in Nashville, Tennessee, USA were represented among the donors. CD4+ T cells were enriched by magnetic negative selection; naive cells were then positively selected on CD45RA, and the negative fraction formed the memory subset. Blood was obtained by leukapheresis, after which PBMCs were separated by Ficoll-Histopaque density gradient centrifugation and cryopreserved in liquid nitrogen vapor phase. Purity and quantity of every magnetically sorted T cell population were checked by analytical flow cytometry. Genomic DNA was isolated from each sorted fraction and quantified by UV absorbance on a Nanodrop 2000c. Trimming accounts for 4 bases at V and 4 bases at J, while the number of junction bases matched to no gene is 18. CDR1 and CDR2 are read off the germline V gene as SGHDT and YYEEEE. The CDR3, cysteine through phenylalanine, is 18 amino acids long. The only DNA kept is the CDR3, 54 bases in frame from the first base.

The rearrangement combines TRBV5-6 with TRBJ2-5; TRBD2 aligns with 8 central bases. The sample consisted of memory CD4+ T cells sorted from blood. In the paper's terms, the cell subset or site label means: CD45RA-negative fraction. This TCR derives from a woman younger than 45 in good health. Read as DNA, the sequence is TGTGCCAGCAGCAGTTTATCAGCACCAGCGGGAGTTCTAGAGACCCAGTACTTC. The translation is CASSSLSAPAGVLETQYF.